A selection of T cell receptor beta chains follows, all from one sample in a study of blood T cell repertoires in COVID-19. The protocol was immunoSEQ multiplex PCR, while the TCRdb copy is restricted to in-frame clones and leaves out a portion. The sample contains approximately 300,000 clones, about nine tenths of which appear only once. The sample taken for sequencing was peripheral blood. The receptors were gathered from a woman aged 45-60 years who had recovered from COVID-19. CDR3s include the opening cysteine and the closing phenylalanine or tryptophan. Fields, in order: clone size, V gene, D gene, J gene, CDR3 DNA, CDR3 protein. D genes are given only for firm matches. Only part of the rows carry a size: once, few, many, or a class if the clone is expanded.

clone size: NA; V gene: TRBV9; D gene: TRBD2; J gene: TRBJ2-5; CDR3 DNA: TGTGCCAGCAGCGGCGGGAGACCTCAAGAGACCCAGTACTTC; CDR3 protein: CASSGGRPQETQYF
clone size: NA; V gene: TRBV29-1; D gene: NA; J gene: TRBJ2-1; CDR3 DNA: TGCAGCGTTGAGGTCCTTTGGGGGAGGGAGCAGTTCTTC; CDR3 protein: CSVEVLWGREQFF
clone size: NA; V gene: TRBV29-1; D gene: TRBD1; J gene: TRBJ1-1; CDR3 DNA: TGCAGCGTTGAAGATCGGACAGGGGTGTACACTGAAGCTTTCTTT; CDR3 protein: CSVEDRTGVYTEAFF
clone size: once; V gene: TRBV19; D gene: TRBD1; J gene: TRBJ1-2; CDR3 DNA: TGTGCCAGTAGTCCTTGGGACAGGGGATCGAGTGGCTACACCTTC; CDR3 protein: CASSPWDRGSSGYTF
clone size: few; V gene: TRBV28; D gene: TRBD2; J gene: TRBJ2-3; CDR3 DNA: TGTGCCAGCAGTCTAATCTACGGACAGTCCGGGGGGGGTGATACGCAGTATTTT; CDR3 protein: CASSLIYGQSGGGDTQYF
clone size: NA; V gene: TRBV7-9; D gene: NA; J gene: TRBJ1-1; CDR3 DNA: TGTGCCAGCAGCTTAATTGCTCGGGACACTGAAGCTTTCTTT; CDR3 protein: CASSLIARDTEAFF
clone size: NA; V gene: TRBV5-1; D gene: TRBD1; J gene: TRBJ2-7; CDR3 DNA: TGCGCCAGCAGCTGGGGGCTTAGGACAGGGTCCTACGAGCAGTACTTC; CDR3 protein: CASSWGLRTGSYEQYF
clone size: NA; V gene: TRBV6-5; D gene: TRBD1; J gene: TRBJ2-2; CDR3 DNA: TGTGCCAGCAGTCAGGGACAGTACACCGGGGAGCTGTTTTTT; CDR3 protein: CASSQGQYTGELFF
clone size: NA; V gene: TRBV2; D gene: NA; J gene: TRBJ1-5; CDR3 DNA: TGTGCCAGCCGGACTTCTTCCAATCAGCCCCAGCATTTT; CDR3 protein: CASRTSSNQPQHF
clone size: few; V gene: TRBV4-3; D gene: TRBD2; J gene: TRBJ2-1; CDR3 DNA: TGCGCCAGCAGCCCTCGTTTACTAGCGGGGGAGTTCTTC; CDR3 protein: CASSPRLLAGEFF
clone size: NA; V gene: TRBV5-4; D gene: NA; J gene: TRBJ2-7; CDR3 DNA: TGTGCCAGCAGCTATTACGGACAAGGTCGCGGAGAGCAGTACTTC; CDR3 protein: CASSYYGQGRGEQYF
clone size: NA; V gene: TRBV5-1; D gene: TRBD2; J gene: TRBJ2-3; CDR3 DNA: TGCGCCAGCAGCCCTCCGGGAGGCCCCACAGATACGCAGTATTTT; CDR3 protein: CASSPPGGPTDTQYF
clone size: NA; V gene: TRBV19; D gene: TRBD2; J gene: TRBJ2-2; CDR3 DNA: TGTGCCAGTAGTACCCCGGGGGGGATCACCGGGGAGCTGTTTTTT; CDR3 protein: CASSTPGGITGELFF
clone size: NA; V gene: TRBV5-1; D gene: NA; J gene: TRBJ2-5; CDR3 DNA: TGCGCCAGCAGCTTGGCGCCTATGAAAGAGACCCAGTACTTC; CDR3 protein: CASSLAPMKETQYF
clone size: once; V gene: TRBV5-1; D gene: TRBD2; J gene: TRBJ2-3; CDR3 DNA: TGCGCCAGCAGCCCCGGGGGGGAGGATACGCAGTATTTT; CDR3 protein: CASSPGGEDTQYF
clone size: NA; V gene: TRBV10-3; D gene: TRBD1; J gene: TRBJ2-6; CDR3 DNA: TGTGCCATCAGACAGGGGGCAAACTCTGGGGCCAACGTCCTGACTTTC; CDR3 protein: CAIRQGANSGANVLTF
clone size: NA; V gene: TRBV27; D gene: NA; J gene: TRBJ1-2; CDR3 DNA: TGTGCCAGCAGTTTATCTTTCGCAGGGTACTATGGCTACACCTTC; CDR3 protein: CASSLSFAGYYGYTF
clone size: NA; V gene: TRBV2; D gene: TRBD1; J gene: TRBJ2-7; CDR3 DNA: TGTGCCAGCAGTGAGAGGAATCACTTTGAAAAGGGGACAGGGGGCGAAACCTACGAGCAGTACTTC; CDR3 protein: CASSERNHFEKGTGGETYEQYF
clone size: NA; V gene: TRBV6-5; D gene: NA; J gene: TRBJ1-2; CDR3 DNA: TGTGCCAGCAGTTACTCCCGGGAGAGTCGCTACACCTTC; CDR3 protein: CASSYSRESRYTF
clone size: NA; V gene: TRBV9; D gene: TRBD2; J gene: TRBJ2-5; CDR3 DNA: TGTGCCAGCAGCGTACAAGCGGGGGGGCCAGAGACCCAGTACTTC; CDR3 protein: CASSVQAGGPETQYF
clone size: NA; V gene: TRBV19; D gene: TRBD1; J gene: TRBJ2-7; CDR3 DNA: TGTGCCAGTAGTATAGCAGGACAGGGCTCCTACGAGCAGTACTTC; CDR3 protein: CASSIAGQGSYEQYF
clone size: NA; V gene: TRBV7-2; D gene: NA; J gene: TRBJ1-3; CDR3 DNA: TGTGCCAGCAGCGCGGGAGACACCCACTCTGGAAACACCATATATTTT; CDR3 protein: CASSAGDTHSGNTIYF
clone size: NA; V gene: TRBV5-4; D gene: NA; J gene: TRBJ2-7; CDR3 DNA: TGTGCCAGCAGCCCCGCCAGGGGCCCCTACGAGCAGTACTTC; CDR3 protein: CASSPARGPYEQYF
clone size: NA; V gene: TRBV6-4; D gene: NA; J gene: TRBJ2-5; CDR3 DNA: TGTGCCAGCAGTGTAAAAGCAGAGACCCAGTACTTC; CDR3 protein: CASSVKAETQYF
clone size: NA; V gene: TRBV27; D gene: TRBD1; J gene: TRBJ2-7; CDR3 DNA: TGTGCCAGCAGTTTAAGTGAGGACAGGGATCTCTACGAGCAGTACTTC; CDR3 protein: CASSLSEDRDLYEQYF
clone size: NA; V gene: TRBV5-1; D gene: TRBD1; J gene: TRBJ1-2; CDR3 DNA: TGCGCCAGCAGCCCCGGGGACAGGGTTGTGAATGGCTACACCTTC; CDR3 protein: CASSPGDRVVNGYTF
clone size: NA; V gene: TRBV5-1; D gene: TRBD1; J gene: TRBJ1-2; CDR3 DNA: TGCGCCAGCAGCCGGGACAGGGAGGTTCCACACCATGGCTACACCTTC; CDR3 protein: CASSRDREVPHHGYTF
clone size: NA; V gene: TRBV6-2/TRBV6-3; D gene: NA; J gene: TRBJ2-2; CDR3 DNA: TGTGCCAGCAGCAGGGGCACCGGGGAGCTGTTTTTT; CDR3 protein: CASSRGTGELFF
clone size: NA; V gene: TRBV30; D gene: TRBD1; J gene: TRBJ1-6; CDR3 DNA: TGTGCCTGGGACCCCGGGACAGGGTTATCCTATAATTCACCCCTCCACTTT; CDR3 protein: CAWDPGTGLSYNSPLHF
clone size: NA; V gene: TRBV6-4; D gene: TRBD1; J gene: TRBJ1-5; CDR3 DNA: TGTGCCAGCAGTGACACACTTGGACAGGGACCTAGCAATCAGCCCCAGCATTTT; CDR3 protein: CASSDTLGQGPSNQPQHF
clone size: NA; V gene: TRBV5-1; D gene: NA; J gene: TRBJ1-2; CDR3 DNA: TGCGCCAGCAGCTTGGTTCAGGGTAACTATGGCTACACCTTC; CDR3 protein: CASSLVQGNYGYTF
clone size: NA; V gene: TRBV15; D gene: NA; J gene: TRBJ2-1; CDR3 DNA: TGTGCCACCAGCAGGTTAACAGGGTATGAGCAGTTCTTC; CDR3 protein: CATSRLTGYEQFF
clone size: NA; V gene: TRBV5-1; D gene: NA; J gene: TRBJ2-7; CDR3 DNA: TGCGCCAGCAGCTTGGCTACAGGGCGCGAGCAGTACTTC; CDR3 protein: CASSLATGREQYF
clone size: NA; V gene: TRBV5-1; D gene: TRBD2; J gene: TRBJ2-3; CDR3 DNA: TGCGCCAGCAGAATAGGCGGGGGACGCACAGATACGCAGTATTTT; CDR3 protein: CASRIGGGRTDTQYF
clone size: NA; V gene: TRBV6-5; D gene: NA; J gene: TRBJ1-3; CDR3 DNA: TGTGCCAGCAGTTATAGCGGGTTACACGGAAACACCATATATTTT; CDR3 protein: CASSYSGLHGNTIYF
clone size: NA; V gene: TRBV29-1; D gene: TRBD1; J gene: TRBJ1-1; CDR3 DNA: TGCAGCGCTCCCGGGACAGGGAGGAGCACTGAAGCTTTCTTT; CDR3 protein: CSAPGTGRSTEAFF
clone size: NA; V gene: TRBV5-1; D gene: TRBD1; J gene: TRBJ1-4; CDR3 DNA: TGCGCCAGCAGCTCTACATCACCTGGGACAGGGGGCGAAAAACTGTTTTTT; CDR3 protein: CASSSTSPGTGGEKLFF
clone size: NA; V gene: TRBV28; D gene: NA; J gene: TRBJ2-7; CDR3 DNA: TGTGCCAGCAGTCTCTCGTTTAACTCCTACGAGCAGTACTTC; CDR3 protein: CASSLSFNSYEQYF
clone size: NA; V gene: TRBV5-4; D gene: NA; J gene: TRBJ2-2; CDR3 DNA: TGTGCCAGCAGCTTGGCCTATGGGCTCCGAAGCACCGGGGAGCTGTTTTTT; CDR3 protein: CASSLAYGLRSTGELFF
clone size: NA; V gene: TRBV28; D gene: TRBD1; J gene: TRBJ1-1; CDR3 DNA: TGTGCCAGCACTCCAGGGGGGCCGAACACTGAAGCTTTCTTT; CDR3 protein: CASTPGGPNTEAFF
clone size: NA; V gene: TRBV21-1; D gene: NA; J gene: TRBJ1-1; CDR3 DNA: TGTGCCAGCAGCCTACTATTGGGAAACTCCTGGACAATGAACACTGAAGCTTTCTTT; CDR3 protein: CASSLLLGNSWTMNTEAFF
clone size: NA; V gene: TRBV12-5; D gene: TRBD1; J gene: TRBJ2-2; CDR3 DNA: TGTGCTAGTGGTTTTGGGGGGACAGGAGTATCTGCCGGGGAGCTGTTTTTT; CDR3 protein: CASGFGGTGVSAGELFF
clone size: NA; V gene: TRBV5-1; D gene: TRBD1; J gene: TRBJ1-3; CDR3 DNA: TGCGCCAGCAGCTTGGCGGGTGTCAGGGGGTCATCTGGAAACACCATATATTTT; CDR3 protein: CASSLAGVRGSSGNTIYF
clone size: NA; V gene: TRBV6-5; D gene: NA; J gene: TRBJ2-7; CDR3 DNA: TGTGCCAGCAGTTACTCGACTTCCTACGAGCAGTACTTC; CDR3 protein: CASSYSTSYEQYF
clone size: NA; V gene: TRBV28; D gene: NA; J gene: TRBJ2-7; CDR3 DNA: TGTGCCAGCAATAGGCGGGAATCCTACGAGCAGTACTTC; CDR3 protein: CASNRRESYEQYF
clone size: NA; V gene: TRBV2; D gene: NA; J gene: TRBJ2-2; CDR3 DNA: TGTGCCAGCAGGACAGAGAACACCGGGGAGCTGTTTTTT; CDR3 protein: CASRTENTGELFF
clone size: NA; V gene: TRBV28; D gene: NA; J gene: TRBJ1-5; CDR3 DNA: TGTGCCAGCAGTCCCACACAGGGTTTAATGGGCAATCAGCCCCAGCATTTT; CDR3 protein: CASSPTQGLMGNQPQHF
clone size: NA; V gene: TRBV14; D gene: NA; J gene: TRBJ2-3; CDR3 DNA: TGTGCCAGCAGCCTCAACGAGATTACGCAGTATTTT; CDR3 protein: CASSLNEITQYF
clone size: NA; V gene: TRBV4-2; D gene: TRBD1; J gene: TRBJ1-2; CDR3 DNA: TGTGCCAGCAGCCAAGACCGGGACAGAAACTATGGCTACACCTTC; CDR3 protein: CASSQDRDRNYGYTF
clone size: NA; V gene: TRBV7-2; D gene: NA; J gene: TRBJ1-6; CDR3 DNA: TGTGCCAGCAGCCTTCTAATGGGGGGATCACCCCTCCACTTT; CDR3 protein: CASSLLMGGSPLHF
clone size: few; V gene: TRBV6-1; D gene: NA; J gene: TRBJ1-6; CDR3 DNA: TGTGCCAGCAGTGATAACTCCTATTCACCCCTCCACTTT; CDR3 protein: CASSDNSYSPLHF
clone size: NA; V gene: TRBV19; D gene: TRBD2; J gene: TRBJ2-5; CDR3 DNA: TGTGCCAGTAGTATTGGGACTAGCGGGAGTGAGACCCAGTACTTC; CDR3 protein: CASSIGTSGSETQYF
clone size: NA; V gene: TRBV27; D gene: NA; J gene: TRBJ2-2; CDR3 DNA: TGTGCCAGCAGTTCCAGATCGAACACCGGGGAGCTGTTTTTT; CDR3 protein: CASSSRSNTGELFF